This is a list of T cell receptor beta chains from one sample in a study of CD8 T cells in Susac syndrome. One entry per CDR3 protein results from TCRdb running MiXCR on the immunoSEQ multiplex PCR reads. Of 100,000 or so distinct CDR3 sequences listed, 85% to 95% are singletons. The sequencing input was CD4+ T cells from PBMCs. These receptors all stem from a human donor in good health. The CDR3 runs from the conserved cysteine through the conserved F or W. The D gene is left open where the match is weak. Clone sizes are given selectively: once, few, many, or a class where the clone is expanded.

J gene: TRBJ1-1; D gene: -; clone size: -; V gene: TRBV29-1; CDR3 DNA: TGCAGCGTTGGGGGAGAAGGCAACAGGGACTTAAACACTGAAGCTTTCTTT; CDR3 protein: CSVGGEGNRDLNTEAFF
J gene: TRBJ2-2; D gene: -; clone size: -; V gene: TRBV7-3; CDR3 DNA: TGTGCCAGCAGCTTAATTCCAGCGGCGAACACCGGGGAGCTGTTTTTT; CDR3 protein: CASSLIPAANTGELFF
J gene: TRBJ1-1; D gene: -; clone size: -; V gene: TRBV6-6; CDR3 DNA: TGTGCCAGCAGTTACTCAGCGGGCACTGAAGCTTTCTTT; CDR3 protein: CASSYSAGTEAFF
J gene: TRBJ2-3; D gene: -; clone size: -; V gene: TRBV20-1; CDR3 DNA: TGCAGTGCTACAGGGGTTTCGGATACGCAGTATTTT; CDR3 protein: CSATGVSDTQYF
J gene: TRBJ1-1; D gene: -; clone size: -; V gene: TRBV6-5; CDR3 DNA: TGTGCCAGCACTTCCAATAAGGGGCGTTTGGGTGCTTTCTTT; CDR3 protein: CASTSNKGRLGAFF
J gene: TRBJ1-6; D gene: TRBD1; clone size: -; V gene: TRBV6-5; CDR3 DNA: TGTGCCAGCAGCCCGACAGGGCCCCCTAATTCACCCCTCCACTTT; CDR3 protein: CASSPTGPPNSPLHF
J gene: TRBJ1-1; D gene: -; clone size: -; V gene: TRBV6-5; CDR3 DNA: TGTGCCAGCAGTTCCGGACAGAGTATGAACACTGAAGCTTTCTTT; CDR3 protein: CASSSGQSMNTEAFF
J gene: TRBJ2-3; D gene: -; clone size: -; V gene: TRBV9; CDR3 DNA: TGTGCCAGCAGCGTAGAAGGGTCTCGGGCTACGCAGTATTTT; CDR3 protein: CASSVEGSRATQYF
J gene: TRBJ2-3; D gene: -; clone size: -; V gene: TRBV29-1; CDR3 DNA: TGCAGCGCACAGACTGGCACAGATACGCAGTATTTT; CDR3 protein: CSAQTGTDTQYF
J gene: TRBJ1-6; D gene: -; clone size: once; V gene: TRBV4-3; CDR3 DNA: TGCGCCAGCAGCCAAGATGGTAGCCGAGAGAATTCACCCCTCCACTTT; CDR3 protein: CASSQDGSRENSPLHF
J gene: TRBJ2-7; D gene: -; clone size: -; V gene: TRBV7-2; CDR3 DNA: TGTGCCAGCAGCTTTGGGTCGCGGCCTCCGTACGAGCAGTACTTC; CDR3 protein: CASSFGSRPPYEQYF
J gene: TRBJ1-2; D gene: -; clone size: once; V gene: TRBV5-6; CDR3 DNA: TGTGCCAGCAGCAAACAGGAGGGCCTGGACTATGGCTACACCTTC; CDR3 protein: CASSKQEGLDYGYTF
J gene: TRBJ2-2; D gene: TRBD2; clone size: -; V gene: TRBV5-1; CDR3 DNA: TGCGCCAGCAGGACTAGCGGCGGACCCTCCGCCGGGGAGCTGTTTTTT; CDR3 protein: CASRTSGGPSAGELFF
J gene: TRBJ2-1; D gene: -; clone size: -; V gene: TRBV5-1; CDR3 DNA: TGCGCCAGCAGCTTAGCCCCCTACAATGAGCAGTTCTTC; CDR3 protein: CASSLAPYNEQFF
J gene: TRBJ1-1; D gene: -; clone size: -; V gene: TRBV25-1; CDR3 DNA: TGTGCCAGCAGGGAGGGCCAGGGTGAAGCTTTCTTT; CDR3 protein: CASREGQGEAFF
J gene: TRBJ2-1; D gene: TRBD1; clone size: -; V gene: TRBV6-4; CDR3 DNA: TGTGCCAGCAGTGAAGGGGGCATCACACACGAGCAGTTCTTC; CDR3 protein: CASSEGGITHEQFF
J gene: TRBJ1-5; D gene: -; clone size: -; V gene: TRBV12-3/TRBV12-4; CDR3 DNA: TGTGCCAGCAGTTTAGGAAAAGGGATAAGCAATCAGCCCCAGCATTTT; CDR3 protein: CASSLGKGISNQPQHF
J gene: TRBJ1-2; D gene: TRBD1; clone size: -; V gene: TRBV14; CDR3 DNA: TGTGCCAGCAGCCCAAGACGCGGACAGGAGAACTATGGCTACACCTTC; CDR3 protein: CASSPRRGQENYGYTF
J gene: TRBJ1-2; D gene: TRBD1; clone size: once; V gene: TRBV6-6; CDR3 DNA: TGTGCCAGCATACGGGGGCAGGGGGGGGGATACTATGGCTACACCTTC; CDR3 protein: CASIRGQGGGYYGYTF
J gene: TRBJ2-7; D gene: TRBD2; clone size: -; V gene: TRBV20-1; CDR3 DNA: TGCAGTGCCCCCGGGGGGTGGCTAGCGGGAAGAAGAGCCTACGAGCAGTACTTC; CDR3 protein: CSAPGGWLAGRRAYEQYF
J gene: TRBJ2-4; D gene: TRBD1; clone size: -; V gene: TRBV7-8; CDR3 DNA: TGTGCCAGCAGCTTAGCGAAGGGGGCAGGGGCGTTATACTTC; CDR3 protein: CASSLAKGAGALYF
J gene: TRBJ1-5; D gene: TRBD1; clone size: -; V gene: TRBV7-2; CDR3 DNA: TGTGCCAGCAGCTTATCGGGCAGGGGGCATCAGCCCCAGCATTTT; CDR3 protein: CASSLSGRGHQPQHF
J gene: TRBJ2-3; D gene: TRBD2; clone size: -; V gene: TRBV6-5; CDR3 DNA: TGTGCCAGCATTGGACTAGTTGGAGATACGCAGTATTTT; CDR3 protein: CASIGLVGDTQYF
J gene: TRBJ1-2; D gene: -; clone size: -; V gene: TRBV27; CDR3 DNA: TGTGCCAGCAGTTTTTCGAACAGGGAGGGAGGCTACACCTTC; CDR3 protein: CASSFSNREGGYTF